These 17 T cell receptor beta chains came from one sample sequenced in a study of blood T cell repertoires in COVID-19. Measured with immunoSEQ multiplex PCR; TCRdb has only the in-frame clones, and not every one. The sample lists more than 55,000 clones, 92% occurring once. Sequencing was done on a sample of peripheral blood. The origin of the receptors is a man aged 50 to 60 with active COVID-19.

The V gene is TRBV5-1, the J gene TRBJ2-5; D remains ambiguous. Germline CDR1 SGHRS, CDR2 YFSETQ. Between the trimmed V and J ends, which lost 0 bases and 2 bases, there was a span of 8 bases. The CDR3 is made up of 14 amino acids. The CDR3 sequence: CASSLGTSQETQYF. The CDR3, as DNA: TGCGCCAGCAGCTTGGGTACTTCTCAAGAGACCCAGTACTTC.

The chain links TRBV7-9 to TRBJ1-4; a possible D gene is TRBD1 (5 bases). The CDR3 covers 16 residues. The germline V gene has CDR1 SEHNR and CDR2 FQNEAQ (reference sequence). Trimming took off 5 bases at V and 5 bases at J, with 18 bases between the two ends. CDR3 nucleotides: TGTGCCAGCAGCCTCGCCCCGGGGGGATTGAATGAAAAACTGTTTTTT. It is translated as CASSLAPGGLNEKLFF.

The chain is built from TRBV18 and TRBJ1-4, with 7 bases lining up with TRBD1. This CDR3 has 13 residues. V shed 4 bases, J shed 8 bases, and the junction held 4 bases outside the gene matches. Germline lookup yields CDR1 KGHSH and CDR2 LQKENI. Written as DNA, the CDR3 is TGTGCCAGCTCACTGACAGGGAGCGAAAAACTGTTTTTT. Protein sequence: CASSLTGSEKLFF.

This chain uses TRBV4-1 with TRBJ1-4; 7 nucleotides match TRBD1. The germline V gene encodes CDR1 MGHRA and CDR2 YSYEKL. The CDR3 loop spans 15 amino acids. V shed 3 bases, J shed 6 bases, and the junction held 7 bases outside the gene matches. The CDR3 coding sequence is TGCGCCAGCAGCCACCCAGGGGGAGTCCATGAAAAACTGTTTTTT. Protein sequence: CASSHPGGVHEKLFF.

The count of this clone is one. This CDR3 is CASSPPRRLAGARAEQFF. CDR3 DNA sequence: TGTGCCAGCAGCCCGCCCCGCCGACTAGCGGGAGCGCGGGCCGAGCAGTTCTTC. The chain couples TRBV7-8 to TRBJ2-1; TRBD2 aligns across 12 bases. The CDR3 totals 18 residues. V lost 5 bases, J lost 10 bases, and 18 bases stayed unmatched. Germline CDR1 reads SGHVS; CDR2 reads FQNEAQ.

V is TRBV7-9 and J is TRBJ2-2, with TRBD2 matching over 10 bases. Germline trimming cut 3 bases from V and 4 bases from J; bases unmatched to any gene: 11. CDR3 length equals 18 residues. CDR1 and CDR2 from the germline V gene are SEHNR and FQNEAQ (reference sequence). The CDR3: CASSFSAGGPSITGELFF. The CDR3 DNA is TGTGCCAGCAGCTTTTCAGCGGGAGGGCCTAGTATCACCGGGGAGCTGTTTTTT.

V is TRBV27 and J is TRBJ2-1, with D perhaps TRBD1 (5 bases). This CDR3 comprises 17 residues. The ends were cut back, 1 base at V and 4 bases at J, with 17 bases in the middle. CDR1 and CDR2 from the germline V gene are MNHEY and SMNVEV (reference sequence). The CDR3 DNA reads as TGTGCCAGCAGTTTATTCGAATCCGAGACAGCATACAATGAGCAGTTCTTC. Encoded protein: CASSLFESETAYNEQFF.

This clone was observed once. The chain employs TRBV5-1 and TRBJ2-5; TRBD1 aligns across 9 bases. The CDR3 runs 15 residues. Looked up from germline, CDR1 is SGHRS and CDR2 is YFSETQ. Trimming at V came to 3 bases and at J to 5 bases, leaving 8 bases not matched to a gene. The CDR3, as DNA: TGCGCCAGCAGCTGGGGGACAGGGTGGTGCGAGACCCAGTACTTC. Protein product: CASSWGTGWCETQYF.

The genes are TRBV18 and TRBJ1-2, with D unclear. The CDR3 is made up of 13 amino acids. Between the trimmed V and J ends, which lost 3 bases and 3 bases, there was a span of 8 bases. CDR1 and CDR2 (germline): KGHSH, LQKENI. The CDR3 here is CASSPGGDYGYTF. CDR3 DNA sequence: TGTGCCAGCTCACCGGGAGGAGACTATGGCTACACCTTC.

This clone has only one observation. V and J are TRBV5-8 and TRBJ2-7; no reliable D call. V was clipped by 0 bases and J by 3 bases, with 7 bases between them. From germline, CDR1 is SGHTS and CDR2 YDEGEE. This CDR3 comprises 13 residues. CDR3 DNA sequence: TGTGCCAGCAGCTTGGGTTCGGGCTACGAGCAGTACTTC. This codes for CASSLGSGYEQYF.

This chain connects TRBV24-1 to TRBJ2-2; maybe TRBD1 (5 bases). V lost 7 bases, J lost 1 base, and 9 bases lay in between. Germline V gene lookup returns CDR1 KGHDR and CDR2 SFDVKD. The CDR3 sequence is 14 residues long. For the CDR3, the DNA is TGTGCCACCAGAGACAGAGAGAACACCGGGGAGCTGTTTTTT. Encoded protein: CATRDRENTGELFF.

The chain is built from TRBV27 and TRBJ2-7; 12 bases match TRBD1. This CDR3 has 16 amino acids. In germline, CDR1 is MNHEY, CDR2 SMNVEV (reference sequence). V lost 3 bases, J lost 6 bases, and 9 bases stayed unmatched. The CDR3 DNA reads TGTGCCAGCAGTTTGGGACAGGGGGCGCCGGGGTTCGAGCAGTACTTC. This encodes CASSLGQGAPGFEQYF.

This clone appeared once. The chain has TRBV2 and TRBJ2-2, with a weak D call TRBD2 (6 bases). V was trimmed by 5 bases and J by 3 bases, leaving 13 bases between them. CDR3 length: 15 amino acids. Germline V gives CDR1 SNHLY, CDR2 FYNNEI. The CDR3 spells CASSPGERYTGELFF. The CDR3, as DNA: TGTGCCAGCAGTCCGGGGGAGCGGTACACCGGGGAGCTGTTTTTT.

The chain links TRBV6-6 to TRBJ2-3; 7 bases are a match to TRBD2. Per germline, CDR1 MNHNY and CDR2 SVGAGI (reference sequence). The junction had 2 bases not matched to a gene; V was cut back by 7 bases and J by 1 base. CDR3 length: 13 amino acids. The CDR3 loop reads CASTLAGTDTQYF. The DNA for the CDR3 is TGTGCCAGCACCCTAGCGGGCACAGATACGCAGTATTTT.

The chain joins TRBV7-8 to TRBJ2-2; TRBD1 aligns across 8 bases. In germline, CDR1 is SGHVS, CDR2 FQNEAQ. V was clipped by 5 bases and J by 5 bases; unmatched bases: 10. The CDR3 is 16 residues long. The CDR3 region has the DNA TGTGCCAGCAGCGGTGGACAGGGAAGCAAGACCGGGGAGCTGTTTTTT. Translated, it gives CASSGGQGSKTGELFF.

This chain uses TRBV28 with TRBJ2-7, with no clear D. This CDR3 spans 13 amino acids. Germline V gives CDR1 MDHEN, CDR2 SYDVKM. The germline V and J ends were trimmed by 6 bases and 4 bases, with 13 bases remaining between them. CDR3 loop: CASRTGSRYEQYF. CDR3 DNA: TGTGCCAGCAGGACTGGATCGCGGTACGAGCAGTACTTC.

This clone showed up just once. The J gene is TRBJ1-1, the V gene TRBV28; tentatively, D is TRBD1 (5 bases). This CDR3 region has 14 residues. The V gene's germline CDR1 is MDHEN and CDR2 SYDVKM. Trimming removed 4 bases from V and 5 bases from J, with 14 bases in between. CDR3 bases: TGTGCCAGCAGTTGGGGGGGGGTTAGGACTGAAGCTTTCTTT. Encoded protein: CASSWGGVRTEAFF. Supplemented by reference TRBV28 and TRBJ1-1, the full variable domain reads DVKVTQSSRYLVKRTGEKVFLECVQDMDHENMFWYRQDPGLGLRLIYFSYDVKMKEKGDIPEGYSVSREKKERFSLILESASTNQTSMYLCASSWGGVRTEAFFGQGTRLTVV.